Following are 26 T cell receptor beta chains from one sample sequenced in a study of T-cell memory formation after mild COVID-19. MiXCR, applied by TCRdb to the 5' RACE reads, yields one record per CDR3 protein. The sample includes under 550,000 distinct CDR3 sequences, 15% to 20% of them seen just once. The sample consisted of PBMCs or a T cell subset sorted from them (not recorded which). These receptors were taken from an adult woman who had mild COVID-19 (a few samples of this study predate the infection). Cell type and time point are not known.

The chain couples TRBV7-2 to TRBJ2-1; 10 bases line up with TRBD2. The CDR3 consists of 19 residues. Germline CDR1 and CDR2: SGHTA and FQGNSA. Trimming at V came to 1 base and at J to 7 bases, leaving 16 bases not matched to a gene. DNA for the CDR3: TGTGCCAGCAGCTTAGGTGGGGCCCATCTAGCGGGAGCGGCGAATGAGCAGTTCTTC. This gives the protein CASSLGGAHLAGAANEQFF.

The chain employs TRBV12-3 or TRBV12-4 and TRBJ1-2, with 9 bases lining up with TRBD1. The CDR3 consists of 12 residues. Losses at the gene ends were 4 bases for V and 14 bases for J; bases not matched to a gene: 8. CDR3 region: CASSSGQGKLTF. The CDR3 region has the DNA TGTGCCAGCAGTTCCGGACAGGGGAAATTAACCTTC.

This chain joins TRBV4-3 and TRBJ2-7; 9 nucleotides align to TRBD1. Germline V gene sequence: CDR1 LGHNA, CDR2 YSLEER. With 0 bases clipped from V and 3 bases from J, the junction kept 15 bases outside the gene matches. This CDR3 has 19 residues. This chain's CDR3 is CASSQDGQGFRYPLYEQYF. Written as DNA, the CDR3 is TGCGCCAGCAGCCAAGATGGACAGGGGTTCAGATATCCCCTCTACGAGCAGTACTTC.

In this sample, this clonotype turned up a few times. This sequence joins TRBV30 and TRBJ1-5; D gene ambiguous. The CDR3 spans 15 residues. From germline, CDR1 is GTSNPN and CDR2 SVGIG (reference sequence). Trimming removed 3 bases from V and 3 bases from J, with 15 bases in between. The CDR3, as DNA: TGTGCCTGGAGCCCTTATTCGGGGTCCAATCAGCCCCAGCATTTT. Its translation is CAWSPYSGSNQPQHF.

V and J are TRBV20-1 and TRBJ2-7; the D gene is possibly TRBD2 (6 bases). CDR3 length equals 14 residues. Germline V gene data show CDR1 as DFQATT and CDR2 as SNEGSKA (reference sequence). V was trimmed by 0 bases and J by 2 bases, leaving 11 bases between them. For the CDR3, the DNA is TGCAGTGCTAGAGATCCACTAGCAGCCTACGAGCAGTACTTC. This encodes CSARDPLAAYEQYF.

The genes are TRBV7-9 and TRBJ1-1; a possible D gene is TRBD1 (5 bases). V shed 9 bases and J shed 10 bases, with 18 bases lying between them. The CDR3 contains 12 residues. Germline CDR1 and CDR2: SEHNR and FQNEAQ (reference sequence). The chain's CDR3 is CARSPGDLGAFF. The CDR3, as DNA: TGTGCCAGAAGCCCTGGGGACCTGGGAGCTTTCTTT.

The V gene is TRBV3-1, the J gene TRBJ2-7; TRBD1 aligns across 8 bases. CDR1 is LGHDT, CDR2 YNNKEL, per germline (reference sequence). Trimming at V came to 6 bases and at J to 0 bases, leaving 4 bases not matched to a gene. The CDR3 has 14 amino acids. CDR3: CASSTQGDSYEQYF. DNA for the CDR3: TGTGCCAGCAGTACACAGGGGGACTCCTACGAGCAGTACTTC.

This clonotype came up many times. The rearrangement links TRBV25-1 to TRBJ2-7; D is possibly TRBD2 (5 bases). Trimming stripped 0 bases from V and 4 bases from J, with 10 bases between. The CDR3 length is 14 residues. Germline V gives CDR1 MGHDK, CDR2 SYGVNS. The CDR3 coding sequence is TGTGCCAGCAGTGAATATCGGACTTCTTACGAGCAGTACTTC. It specifies CASSEYRTSYEQYF.

This clonotype was counted between two and nine times. The chain carries TRBV7-2 and TRBJ2-5; D is unclear. This CDR3 is 14 amino acids long. Germline values: CDR1 SGHTA, CDR2 FQGNSA. V lost 5 bases to trimming and J lost 2 bases, with 12 bases between them. CDR3 region: CASSAQRVQETQYF. DNA of the CDR3: TGTGCCAGCAGCGCACAACGGGTACAAGAGACCCAGTACTTC.

The CDR3 nucleotides are TGTGCCAGCTCACTTACTTCGCAGGGGGCTAAGGTCTCGGGTAGCAATCAGCCCCAGCATTTT. It yields the protein CASSLTSQGAKVSGSNQPQHF. This chain uses TRBV18 with TRBJ1-5; the match to TRBD1 covers 8 bases. The germline V gene encodes CDR1 KGHSH and CDR2 LQKENI. V was clipped by 4 bases and J by 0 bases; unmatched bases: 20. The CDR3 is made up of 21 amino acids.

This clonotype turned up a few times. The chain uses TRBV4-3 and TRBJ2-1; D not resolved. Germline V gene lookup returns CDR1 LGHNA and CDR2 YSLEER. Trimming left V 1 base short and J 10 bases short, with 11 bases between. This CDR3 has 13 residues. CDR3 residues: CASSQGSRIEQFF. CDR3 bases: TGCGCCAGCAGCCAAGGTAGCCGGATCGAGCAGTTCTTC.

The V and J genes are TRBV20-1 and TRBJ2-1; the match to TRBD1 covers 8 bases. Trimming cost V 1 base and J 6 bases; bases outside gene matches: 8. Germline V gives CDR1 DFQATT, CDR2 SNEGSKA (reference sequence). The CDR3 runs 15 residues. The CDR3 nucleotides read TGCAGTGCTAGAGCTGTGCGGACAGGGATCAATGAGCAGTTCTTC. It is translated as CSARAVRTGINEQFF.

This clonotype was seen a few times. The chain couples TRBV24-1 to TRBJ1-5; D call uncertain. The CDR3 is 14 residues long. The V end was cut by 4 bases, the J end by 7 bases, with 13 bases between. Germline CDR1 KGHDR, CDR2 SFDVKD. The CDR3 region is CATSDQGNTQPQHF. CDR3 bases: TGTGCCACCAGTGACCAAGGGAATACACAGCCCCAGCATTTT.

This chain links TRBV3-1 with TRBJ2-7; tentative D call: TRBD2 (5 bases). Trimming removed 4 bases at V and 6 bases at J, with 13 bases between. CDR3 size: 13 residues. Germline V gene data show CDR1 as LGHDT and CDR2 as YNNKEL (reference sequence). CDR3 residues: CASSPRERGEQYF. For the CDR3, the DNA is TGTGCCAGCAGCCCACGGGAACGGGGCGAGCAGTACTTC.

This clonotype was found a few times. The rearrangement joins TRBV15 to TRBJ2-1, with 9 bases lining up with TRBD2. V was clipped by 5 bases and J by 6 bases; unmatched bases: 14. The germline V gene encodes CDR1 LNHNV and CDR2 YYDKDF (reference sequence). The CDR3 has 17 residues. CDR3 bases: TGTGCCACCAGCTCGCAAGAGACTAGCGGAAATCTCAATGAGCAGTTCTTC. Its translation: CATSSQETSGNLNEQFF.

This clonotype was seen many times. The gene calls are TRBV5-1 and TRBJ2-7; tentatively, D is TRBD1 (6 bases). The CDR3 totals 15 residues. Germline-derived CDR1 and CDR2 are SGHRS and YFSETQ. V was cut by 0 bases and J by 0 bases, with 10 bases left in between. The CDR3 DNA sequence: TGCGCCAGCAGCTTGGTGCCAGGGGTCTCCTACGAGCAGTACTTC. Translation gives CASSLVPGVSYEQYF.

This clonotype was detected only a few times. This chain connects TRBV19 to TRBJ2-7; D may be TRBD1 (6 bases). The CDR3 covers 13 residues. Looked up from germline, CDR1 is LNHDA and CDR2 is SQIVND (reference sequence). Deletions cut 4 bases from V and 3 bases from J, with 10 bases between. The CDR3 DNA is TGTGCCAGTAGTAAGGGACACTTCTACGAGCAGTACTTC. It encodes CASSKGHFYEQYF.

In this sample, this clonotype turned up a few times. The V and J genes are TRBV11-2 and TRBJ1-5; D gene ambiguous. V was cut by 6 bases and J by 6 bases, with 15 bases left in between. The CDR3 sequence is 14 residues long. The germline gives CDR1 SGHAT, CDR2 FQNNGV. CDR3 in DNA: TGTGCCAGCAGACGGCGCGTGCCTATTCAGCCCCAGCATTTT. Residues: CASRRRVPIQPQHF.

V is TRBV27 and J is TRBJ1-1; TRBD1 matches at 7 bases. V lost 6 bases and J lost 2; bases outside the gene matches: 6. CDR1 and CDR2 (germline): MNHEY, SMNVEV (reference sequence). There are 14 residues in the CDR3. As DNA, the CDR3 is TGTGCCAGCAGAGGACAGGCCCCTAACACTGAAGCTTTCTTT. Protein product: CASRGQAPNTEAFF.

The chain couples TRBV5-1 to TRBJ1-6; maybe TRBD1 (6 bases). Germline V gene lookup returns CDR1 SGHRS and CDR2 YFSETQ. V was cut by 4 bases and J by 6 bases, with 14 bases left in between. This CDR3 is 15 amino acids long. CDR3 amino acids: CASSLERQANSPLHF. DNA of the CDR3: TGCGCCAGCAGCCTCGAACGACAGGCTAATTCACCCCTCCACTTT.

The V gene is TRBV12-3 or TRBV12-4, the J gene TRBJ1-1, with 8 bases fitting TRBD1. CDR3 length equals 15 residues. V shed 6 bases, J shed 2 bases, and the junction held 8 bases outside the gene matches. CDR3 DNA sequence: TGTGCCAGCAGACTTAATGACAGGGGTAACACTGAAGCTTTCTTT. Encoded protein: CASRLNDRGNTEAFF.

This clonotype appeared many times. The chain combines TRBV12-3 or TRBV12-4 with TRBJ2-7, with TRBD1 identical over 8 bases. With V trimmed by 3 bases and J by 6 bases, 7 bases remained unmatched. The CDR3 has 14 amino acids. CDR3 region: CASSLDRATPEQYF. The CDR3 DNA sequence: TGTGCCAGCAGTTTGGACAGGGCAACCCCCGAGCAGTACTTC.

In this sample, this clonotype turned up a few times. V and J are TRBV5-1 and TRBJ2-7, with 9 bases matching TRBD1. The CDR3 runs 14 residues. The V and J ends lost 3 bases and 6 bases, in that order; junction bases with no gene match: 7. Germline assignment: CDR1 SGHRS and CDR2 YFSETQ. CDR3 loop: CASSSGTGQSEQYF. In DNA, the CDR3 is TGCGCCAGCAGCTCCGGGACAGGGCAGAGCGAGCAGTACTTC.

The V gene is TRBV6-5, the J gene TRBJ1-1; D not certain. V was pared by 2 bases and J by 2 bases, with 9 bases between. Germline lookup yields CDR1 MNHEY and CDR2 SVGAGI. The CDR3 extends over 14 amino acids. The CDR3: CASSYGQLNTEAFF. The CDR3 bases are TGTGCCAGCAGTTACGGGCAGCTAAACACTGAAGCTTTCTTT.

This clonotype came up a few times. V is TRBV7-9 and J is TRBJ1-2; a weak D match, TRBD1 (5 bases). V was pared by 1 base and J by 8 bases, with 17 bases between. The CDR3 extends over 15 amino acids. Germline CDR1 and CDR2: SEHNR and FQNEAQ (reference sequence). The CDR3 reads CASSLDSALGEGYTF. The DNA for the CDR3 is TGTGCCAGCAGCTTAGACAGCGCTTTAGGGGAAGGCTACACCTTC.

The chain employs TRBV7-9 and TRBJ2-1; possibly TRBD1 for D (6 bases). Deletions cut 0 bases from V and 5 bases from J, with 11 bases between. From germline, CDR1 is SEHNR and CDR2 FQNEAQ (reference sequence). The CDR3 spans 15 residues. CDR3 sequence reads: CASSLAPTGNNEQFF. CDR3 DNA sequence: TGTGCCAGCAGCTTAGCCCCGACAGGAAACAATGAGCAGTTCTTC. Variable domain in full (rest from reference TRBV7-9 and TRBJ2-1): DTGVSQNPRHKITKRGQNVTFRCDPISEHNRLYWYRQTLGQGPEFLTYFQNEAQLEKSRLLSDRFSAERPKGSFSTLEIQRTEQGDSAMYLCASSLAPTGNNEQFFGPGTRLTVL.